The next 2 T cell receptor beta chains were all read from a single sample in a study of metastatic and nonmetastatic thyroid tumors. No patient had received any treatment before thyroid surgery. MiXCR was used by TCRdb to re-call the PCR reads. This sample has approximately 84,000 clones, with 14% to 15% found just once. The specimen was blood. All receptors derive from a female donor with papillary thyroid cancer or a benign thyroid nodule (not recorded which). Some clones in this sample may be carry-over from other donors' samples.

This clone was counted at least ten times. In DNA form, the CDR3 reads TGTGCCAGCAGCCGACGGGCCCACTTGAACACCGGGGAGCTGTTTTTT. This codes for CASSRRAHLNTGELFF. The chain links TRBV3-1 to TRBJ2-2, with no clear D. Trimming pared 4 bases from V and 1 base from J, leaving 13 bases between. The CDR3 consists of 16 residues. Germline values: CDR1 LGHDT, CDR2 YNNKEL (reference sequence).

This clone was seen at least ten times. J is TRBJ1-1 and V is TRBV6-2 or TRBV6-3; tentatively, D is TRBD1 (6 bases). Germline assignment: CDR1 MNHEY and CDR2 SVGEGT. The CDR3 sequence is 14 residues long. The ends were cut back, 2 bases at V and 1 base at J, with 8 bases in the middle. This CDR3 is CASSYMTGNTEAFF. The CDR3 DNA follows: TGTGCCAGCAGTTACATGACAGGGAACACTGAAGCTTTCTTT.